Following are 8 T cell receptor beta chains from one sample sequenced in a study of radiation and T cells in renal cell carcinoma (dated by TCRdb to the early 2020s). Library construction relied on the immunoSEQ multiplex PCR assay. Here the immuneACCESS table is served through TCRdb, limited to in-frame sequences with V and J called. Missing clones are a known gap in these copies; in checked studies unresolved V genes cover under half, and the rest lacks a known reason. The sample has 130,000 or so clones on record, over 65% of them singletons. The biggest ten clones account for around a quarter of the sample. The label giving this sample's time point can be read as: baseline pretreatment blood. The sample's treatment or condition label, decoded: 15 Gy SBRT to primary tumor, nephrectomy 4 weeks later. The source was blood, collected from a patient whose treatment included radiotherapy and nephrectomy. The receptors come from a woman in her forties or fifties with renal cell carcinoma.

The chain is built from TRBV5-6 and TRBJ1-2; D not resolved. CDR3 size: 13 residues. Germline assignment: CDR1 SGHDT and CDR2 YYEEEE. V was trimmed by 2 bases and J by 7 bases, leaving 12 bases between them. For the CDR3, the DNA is TGTGCCAGCAGCTTCGGCCAGGCCCCTGGCTACACCTTC. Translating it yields CASSFGQAPGYTF. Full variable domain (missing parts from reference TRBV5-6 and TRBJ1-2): DAGVTQSPTHLIKTRGQQVTLRCSPKSGHDTVSWYQQALGQGPQFIFQYYEEEERQRGNFPDRFSGHQFPNYSSELNVNALLLGDSALYLCASSFGQAPGYTFGSGTRLTVV.

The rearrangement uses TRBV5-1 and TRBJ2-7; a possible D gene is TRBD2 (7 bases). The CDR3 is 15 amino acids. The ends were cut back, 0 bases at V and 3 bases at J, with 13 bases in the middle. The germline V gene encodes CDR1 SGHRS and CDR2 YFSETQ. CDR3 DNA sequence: TGCGCCAGCAGCTTGGACGGGGGGCGCTTCTACGAGCAGTACTTC. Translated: CASSLDGGRFYEQYF.

This CDR3 reads CASVTAGEGPYNEQFF. CDR3 bases: TGTGCTAGTGTAACCGCCGGCGAGGGTCCATACAATGAGCAGTTCTTC. V is TRBV12-5 and J is TRBJ2-1, with TRBD2 as a possible D gene (5 bases). From germline, CDR1 is LGHNT and CDR2 FRNRAP. The CDR3 contains 16 residues. V lost 7 bases and J 4 bases, leaving 20 bases between the germline ends.

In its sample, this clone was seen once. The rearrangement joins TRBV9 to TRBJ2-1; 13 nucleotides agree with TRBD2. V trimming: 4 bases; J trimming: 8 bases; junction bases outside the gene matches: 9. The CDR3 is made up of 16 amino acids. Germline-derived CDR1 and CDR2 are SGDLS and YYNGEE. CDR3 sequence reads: CASSTPGTSGVDEQFF. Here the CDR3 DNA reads TGTGCCAGCAGCACTCCCGGGACTAGCGGGGTGGATGAGCAGTTCTTC.

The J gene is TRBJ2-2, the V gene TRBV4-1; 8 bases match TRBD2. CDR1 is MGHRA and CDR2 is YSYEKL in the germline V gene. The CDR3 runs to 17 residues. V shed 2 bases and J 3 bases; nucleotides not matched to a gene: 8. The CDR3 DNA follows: TGCGCCAGCAGCCAATCCGGGAAACTAGCGGACACCGGGGAGCTGTTTTTT. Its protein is CASSQSGKLADTGELFF.

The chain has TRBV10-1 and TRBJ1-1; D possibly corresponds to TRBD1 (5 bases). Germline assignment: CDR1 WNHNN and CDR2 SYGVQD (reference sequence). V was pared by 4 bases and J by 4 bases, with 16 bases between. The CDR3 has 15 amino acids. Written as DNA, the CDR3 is TGCGCCAGCAGTGCCCTAGGGGCGGGGGGCACTGAAGCTTTCTTT. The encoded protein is CASSALGAGGTEAFF.

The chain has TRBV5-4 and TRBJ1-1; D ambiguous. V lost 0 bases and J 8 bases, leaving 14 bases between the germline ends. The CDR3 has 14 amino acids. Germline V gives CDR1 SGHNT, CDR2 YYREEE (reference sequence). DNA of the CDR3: TGTGCCAGCAGCTTGGTCCCTCCGACGCCCGAAGCTTTCTTT. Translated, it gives CASSLVPPTPEAFF.

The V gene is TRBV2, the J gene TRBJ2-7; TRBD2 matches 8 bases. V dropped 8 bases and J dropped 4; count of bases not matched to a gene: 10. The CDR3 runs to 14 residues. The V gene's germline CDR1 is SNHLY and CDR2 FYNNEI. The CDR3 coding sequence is TGTGCCAGCGGACTAGCCGGGGTTGGGTACGAGCAGTACTTC. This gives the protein CASGLAGVGYEQYF.